A selection of T cell receptor beta chains follows, all from one sample in a study of blood T cell repertoires in COVID-19. Here immunoSEQ multiplex PCR was the method, and the copy in TCRdb shows in-frame clones only, minus some. Among about 280,000 clones listed, about 86% were seen once. The material sequenced was peripheral blood. The receptors here all came from a woman in her thirties who had recovered from COVID-19. CDR3s include the opening cysteine and the closing phenylalanine or tryptophan. Fields, in order: J gene, D gene, CDR3 length, V gene, clone size, CDR3 DNA, CDR3 protein. D genes are given only for firm matches. Clone size appears in some rows only: once, few, many, or a class for an expanded clone.

J: TRBJ1-3; D: .; length: 13; V: TRBV2; size: .; DNA: TGTGCCAGCAGGGAGGGTAGTGTAAACACCATATATTTT; CDR3: CASREGSVNTIYF
J: TRBJ2-3; D: TRBD1; length: 15; V: TRBV5-1; size: .; DNA: TGCGCCAGCGGGGACAGGGAGGCGCGCACAGATACGCAGTATTTT; CDR3: CASGDREARTDTQYF
J: TRBJ2-2; D: TRBD1; length: 15; V: TRBV4-2; size: .; DNA: TGTGCCAGCAGTCTCGGGACAGGGGGATCCGGGGAGCTGTTTTTT; CDR3: CASSLGTGGSGELFF
J: TRBJ2-7; D: .; length: 17; V: TRBV25-1; size: .; DNA: TGTGCCAGCAGTGAGTCATTCCGGGAACTGCGAGTCTCCGAGCAGTACTTC; CDR3: CASSESFRELRVSEQYF
J: TRBJ2-3; D: .; length: 13; V: TRBV5-4; size: .; DNA: TGTGCCAGCAGCTCGGGGGGCAGGAATACGCAGTATTTT; CDR3: CASSSGGRNTQYF
J: TRBJ2-7; D: TRBD1; length: 13; V: TRBV2; size: few; DNA: TGTGCCAGCAGCGGGACAGGGGGCGTCGAGCAGTACTTC; CDR3: CASSGTGGVEQYF
J: TRBJ2-7; D: .; length: 16; V: TRBV5-5; size: .; DNA: TGTGCCAGCAGCGCGGGGGGCGGGACAGTCCCCTACGAGCAGTACTTC; CDR3: CASSAGGGTVPYEQYF
J: TRBJ2-5; D: TRBD2; length: 12; V: TRBV5-4; size: .; DNA: TGTGCCAGCAGGGGCGGGGGGGAGACCCAGTACTTC; CDR3: CASRGGGETQYF
J: TRBJ2-2; D: .; length: 14; V: TRBV7-9; size: .; DNA: TGTGCCAGCAGCTTTCGAGGGGGCACCGGGGAGCTGTTTTTT; CDR3: CASSFRGGTGELFF
J: TRBJ1-6; D: .; length: 15; V: TRBV5-1; size: once; DNA: TGCGCCAGCAGCTTGGCGGGACACTATAATTCACCCCTCCACTTT; CDR3: CASSLAGHYNSPLHF
J: TRBJ2-2; D: TRBD2; length: 15; V: TRBV5-1; size: .; DNA: TGCGCCAGCAGACCCGGACTAGCTGGAGGCGGGGAGCTGTTTTTT; CDR3: CASRPGLAGGGELFF
J: TRBJ2-7; D: TRBD2; length: 13; V: TRBV25-1; size: .; DNA: TGTGCCAGCGCAGCGGGGGCCTATTACGAGCAGTACTTC; CDR3: CASAAGAYYEQYF
J: TRBJ2-4; D: .; length: 13; V: TRBV30; size: .; DNA: TGTGCCTGGAGTGAAGGGGCGCGGGGCATTCAGTACTTC; CDR3: CAWSEGARGIQYF
J: TRBJ2-1; D: TRBD1; length: 12; V: TRBV7-3; size: .; DNA: TGTGCCAGCAGCACGACAGGGGATGAGCAGTTCTTC; CDR3: CASSTTGDEQFF
J: TRBJ2-5; D: .; length: 14; V: TRBV3-1/TRBV3-2; size: .; DNA: TGTGCCAGCACCGCCATCGGACTGGAAGAGACCCAGTACTTC; CDR3: CASTAIGLEETQYF
J: TRBJ2-7; D: TRBD1; length: 16; V: TRBV5-1; size: .; DNA: TGCGCCAGCAGCTTGGGCCAGGGGGCAGCTTCCTACGAGCAGTACTTC; CDR3: CASSLGQGAASYEQYF
J: TRBJ1-5; D: .; length: 16; V: TRBV10-2; size: .; DNA: TGCGCCAGCAGTGAGGGAATAGGGGTAACGGGTCAGCCCCAGCATTTT; CDR3: CASSEGIGVTGQPQHF
J: TRBJ2-1; D: TRBD2; length: 15; V: TRBV19; size: .; DNA: TGTGCCAGTAGTATAATTTCTAGCGGGTACAATGAGCAGTTCTTC; CDR3: CASSIISSGYNEQFF
J: TRBJ2-1; D: .; length: 13; V: TRBV9; size: once; DNA: TGTGCCAGCAGCGCTACCCCCGGCAATGAGCAGTTCTTC; CDR3: CASSATPGNEQFF
J: TRBJ2-7; D: TRBD1; length: 14; V: TRBV10-3; size: .; DNA: TGTGCCATCACCCGGGACAGGGGGGAACATGAGCAGTACTTC; CDR3: CAITRDRGEHEQYF
J: TRBJ1-5; D: .; length: 16; V: TRBV5-5; size: .; DNA: TGTGCCAGCAGCCCGACAGAATACGTTAGCAATCAGCCCCAGCATTTT; CDR3: CASSPTEYVSNQPQHF
J: TRBJ2-7; D: TRBD1; length: 14; V: TRBV19; size: .; DNA: TGTGCCAGTAGTTCCCGGGACAGGGGTTACGAGCAGTACTTC; CDR3: CASSSRDRGYEQYF
J: TRBJ1-5; D: .; length: 13; V: TRBV20-1; size: .; DNA: TGCAGTGCGAGTGCCTCCGGGGGGGTGGCCCAGCATTTT; CDR3: CSASASGGVAQHF
J: TRBJ2-3; D: .; length: 12; V: TRBV7-2; size: .; DNA: TGTGCCAGCCAGGTAGGCACAGATACGCAGTATTTT; CDR3: CASQVGTDTQYF
J: TRBJ1-2; D: .; length: 14; V: TRBV3-1/TRBV3-2; size: .; DNA: TGTGCCAGCAGCCAACCAGACAGCCCCTATGGCTACACCTTC; CDR3: CASSQPDSPYGYTF
J: TRBJ1-2; D: .; length: 14; V: TRBV19; size: .; DNA: TGTGCCAGTAGTATAACCCAGGGTGACTATGGCTACACCTTC; CDR3: CASSITQGDYGYTF
J: TRBJ1-1; D: TRBD1; length: 14; V: TRBV7-2; size: .; DNA: TGTGCCAGCAGGGGGACAGGGTGGGACACTGAAGCTTTCTTT; CDR3: CASRGTGWDTEAFF
J: TRBJ2-3; D: .; length: 16; V: TRBV4-2; size: .; DNA: TGTGCCAGCAGCCAAGGACTAGTCGCCAACACAGATACGCAGTATTTT; CDR3: CASSQGLVANTDTQYF
J: TRBJ2-1; D: TRBD2; length: 15; V: TRBV7-2; size: .; DNA: TGTGCCAGCAGCACCGGACTAGCGGGGAGAAATGAGCAGTTCTTC; CDR3: CASSTGLAGRNEQFF
J: TRBJ2-3; D: .; length: 16; V: TRBV11-2; size: .; DNA: TGTGCCAGCAGCTTGCCCAGGGGTGGATTCACAGATACGCAGTATTTT; CDR3: CASSLPRGGFTDTQYF
J: TRBJ1-6; D: .; length: 14; V: TRBV9; size: .; DNA: TGTGCCAGCAACGCGGGCGCCTATAATTCACCCCTCCACTTT; CDR3: CASNAGAYNSPLHF
J: TRBJ1-5; D: .; length: 13; V: TRBV6-5; size: .; DNA: TGTGCCACCTTGGGGCAGGGCGGTCAGCCCCAGCATTTT; CDR3: CATLGQGGQPQHF
J: TRBJ1-4; D: .; length: 16; V: TRBV15; size: .; DNA: TGTGCCACCAGCAGAGATTATGAGGGATCTAATGAAAAACTGTTTTTT; CDR3: CATSRDYEGSNEKLFF
J: TRBJ2-1; D: TRBD1; length: 14; V: TRBV27; size: once; DNA: TGTGCCAGCAGTCTCGGACAGGGGGCTGGTGAGCAGTTCTTC; CDR3: CASSLGQGAGEQFF
J: TRBJ1-1; D: .; length: 12; V: TRBV11-3; size: .; DNA: TGTGCCAGCAGCTTACAGGGGACTGAAGCTTTCTTT; CDR3: CASSLQGTEAFF
J: TRBJ2-3; D: TRBD1; length: 14; V: TRBV10-3; size: .; DNA: TGTGCCATCCAACCGGGACAGGGCCCAGATACGCAGTATTTT; CDR3: CAIQPGQGPDTQYF
J: TRBJ2-7; D: .; length: 13; V: TRBV14; size: .; DNA: TGTGCCAGCAGCCCCGACAGTACCTACGAGCAGTACTTC; CDR3: CASSPDSTYEQYF
J: TRBJ1-2; D: .; length: 13; V: TRBV10-3; size: .; DNA: TGTGCCATCAGGTTCACTGCTAACTATGGCTACACCTTC; CDR3: CAIRFTANYGYTF
J: TRBJ1-6; D: TRBD1; length: 15; V: TRBV5-5; size: .; DNA: TGTGCCAGCAGCTCTGGACAGGCGGATAATTCACCCCTCCACTTT; CDR3: CASSSGQADNSPLHF
J: TRBJ2-3; D: TRBD2; length: 16; V: TRBV7-9; size: .; DNA: TGTGCCAGCAGCCTGAGGCGGGAGGCCGGGACAGATACGCAGTATTTT; CDR3: CASSLRREAGTDTQYF
J: TRBJ2-7; D: .; length: 14; V: TRBV7-9; size: .; DNA: TGTGCCAGCAGCTACGCGTACAGGACCTACGAGCAGTACTTC; CDR3: CASSYAYRTYEQYF
J: TRBJ2-1; D: .; length: 12; V: TRBV11-2; size: .; DNA: TGTGCCAGCAGCTTATTTGAGAATGAGCAGTTCTTC; CDR3: CASSLFENEQFF
J: TRBJ2-7; D: .; length: 14; V: TRBV18; size: .; DNA: TGTGCCAGCTCAATCCGGGGGACGACCTACGAGCAGTACTTC; CDR3: CASSIRGTTYEQYF
J: TRBJ2-2; D: TRBD2; length: 15; V: TRBV14; size: .; DNA: TGTGCCAGCAGCCACGGACTAGATCTCACCGGGGAGCTGTTTTTT; CDR3: CASSHGLDLTGELFF
J: TRBJ2-4; D: .; length: 17; V: TRBV13; size: .; DNA: TGTGCCAGCAGCTTAGGTCAGGGGACGGGGGCCAAAAACATTCAGTACTTC; CDR3: CASSLGQGTGAKNIQYF
J: TRBJ2-1; D: .; length: 11; V: TRBV4-1; size: few; DNA: TGCGCCAGCAGCCTAACCTACGAGCAGTTCTTC; CDR3: CASSLTYEQFF
J: TRBJ1-2; D: .; length: 12; V: TRBV29-1; size: .; DNA: TGCAGCGTTCTTCCAGGGGTCTATGGCTACACCTTC; CDR3: CSVLPGVYGYTF
J: TRBJ2-1; D: TRBD2; length: 17; V: TRBV4-1; size: .; DNA: TGCGCCAGCAGCCAAGTCACTAGCGGGCAATTCTACAATGAGCAGTTCTTC; CDR3: CASSQVTSGQFYNEQFF
J: TRBJ2-7; D: TRBD1; length: 16; V: TRBV7-9; size: .; DNA: TGTGCCAGCAGCTCCAACAAACCGGGACAGAACTACGAGCAGTACTTC; CDR3: CASSSNKPGQNYEQYF
J: TRBJ2-1; D: TRBD2; length: 15; V: TRBV5-1; size: .; DNA: TGCGCCAGCAGCTTGGAAGCGGGAGTTAATGATGAGCAGTTCTTC; CDR3: CASSLEAGVNDEQFF
J: TRBJ1-1; D: .; length: 13; V: TRBV19; size: .; DNA: TGTGCCATAAGAAGGACAGTGAACACTGAAGCTTTCTTT; CDR3: CAIRRTVNTEAFF
J: TRBJ1-2; D: .; length: 15; V: TRBV30; size: .; DNA: TGTGCCTGGACCGAGGGACACGTAGCTAACTATGGCTACACCTTC; CDR3: CAWTEGHVANYGYTF
J: TRBJ2-2; D: TRBD1; length: 14; V: TRBV27; size: .; DNA: TGTGCCAGCCGGACAGGGAGAGAGACCGGGGAGCTGTTTTTT; CDR3: CASRTGRETGELFF
J: TRBJ2-2; D: .; length: 15; V: TRBV12-5; size: once; DNA: TGTGCTAGTGGTTTGGGACAGCAGAACACCGGGGAGCTGTTTTTT; CDR3: CASGLGQQNTGELFF
J: TRBJ1-5; D: .; length: 16; V: TRBV19; size: .; DNA: TGTGCCAGTACAAGGCAGGGGATTACCGCTACCCAGCCCCAGCATTTT; CDR3: CASTRQGITATQPQHF